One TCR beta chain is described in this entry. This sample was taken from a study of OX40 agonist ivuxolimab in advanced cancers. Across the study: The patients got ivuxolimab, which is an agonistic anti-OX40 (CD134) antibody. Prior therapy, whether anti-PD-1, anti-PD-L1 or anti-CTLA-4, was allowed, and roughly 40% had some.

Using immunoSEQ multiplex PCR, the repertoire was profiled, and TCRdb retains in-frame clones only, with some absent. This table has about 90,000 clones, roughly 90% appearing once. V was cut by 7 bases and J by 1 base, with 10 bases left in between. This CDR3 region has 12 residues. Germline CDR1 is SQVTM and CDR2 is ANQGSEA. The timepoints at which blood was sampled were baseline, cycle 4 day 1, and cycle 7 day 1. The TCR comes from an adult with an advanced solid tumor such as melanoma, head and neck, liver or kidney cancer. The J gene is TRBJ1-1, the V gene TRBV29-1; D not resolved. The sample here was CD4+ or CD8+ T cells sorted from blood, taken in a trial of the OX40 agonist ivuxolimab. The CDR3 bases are TGCAGCGCGTCACTTCAGAACACTGAAGCTTTCTTT. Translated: CSASLQNTEAFF.